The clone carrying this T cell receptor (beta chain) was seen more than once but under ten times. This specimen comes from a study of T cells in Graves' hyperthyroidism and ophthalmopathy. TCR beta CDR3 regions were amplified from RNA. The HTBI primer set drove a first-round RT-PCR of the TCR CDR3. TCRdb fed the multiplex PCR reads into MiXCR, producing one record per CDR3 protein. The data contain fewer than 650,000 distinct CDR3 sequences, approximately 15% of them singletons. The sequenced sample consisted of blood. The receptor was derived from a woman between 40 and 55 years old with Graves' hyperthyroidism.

CDR3 sequence reads: CASSDWTGTNNEQFF. CDR3 sequence (DNA): TGTGCCAGCAGTGATTGGACAGGGACCAACAATGAGCAGTTCTTC. The gene calls are TRBV6-1 and TRBJ2-1, with 8 positions matching TRBD1. The CDR3 extends over 15 amino acids. CDR1 MNHNS and CDR2 SASEGT come from the germline V gene. J was trimmed by 5 bases and V by 3 bases; bases with no gene match: 6.